A selection of T cell receptor beta chains follows, all from one sample in a study of T cell responses to AZD1222 COVID-19 vaccine. Data came from immunoSEQ multiplex PCR; TCRdb stores just in-frame clones and leaves some out. The data contain about 120,000 clones, roughly 90% of them singletons. The source was peripheral blood, collected on day 0 of AZD1222 vaccination. The receptor source for this set is an adult in good health. The CDR3 runs from the conserved cysteine through the conserved F or W. The D gene is left open where the match is weak. Size tells how often a clone was seen (once, few, many) or the class of an expanded clone, and some rows leave it out.

CDR3nt | CDR3aa | d_gene | abundance | j_gene | v_gene
TGCACCAGCAGCCGAGGACAGGGCCCGGGCTATGGCTACACCTTC | CTSSRGQGPGYGYTF | NA | NA | TRBJ1-2 | TRBV1
TGCAGCCCCCGGGCCCTGGGAACCTTC | CSPRALGTF | NA | NA | TRBJ1-2 | TRBV29-1
TGCGCCAGCAGCTCTCGACAGATTGCAACTAATGAAAAACTGTTTTTT | CASSSRQIATNEKLFF | NA | NA | TRBJ1-4 | TRBV5-1
TGTGCCAGTTCAGGGGCCATGAACACTGAAGCTTTCTTT | CASSGAMNTEAFF | NA | once | TRBJ1-1 | TRBV19
TGTGCCAGCAGCTTGGGAGGCAGGGAAGAGACCCAGTACTTC | CASSLGGREETQYF | NA | NA | TRBJ2-5 | TRBV5-6
TGTGCCAGCAGCCCAGACAGGGGTATGAACACTGAAGCTTTCTTT | CASSPDRGMNTEAFF | TRBD1 | few | TRBJ1-1 | TRBV6-2/TRBV6-3
TGTGCCACCAGTTCCACGGGGACCACAGATACGCAGTATTTT | CATSSTGTTDTQYF | NA | NA | TRBJ2-3 | TRBV24-1
TGTGCCAGCAGCCCACGACAGGGGGCATACGAGCAGTACTTC | CASSPRQGAYEQYF | TRBD1 | few | TRBJ2-7 | TRBV7-9
TGTGCCAGCAGTTACACAGGACAGGGAGGTGAAAAACTGTTTTTT | CASSYTGQGGEKLFF | TRBD1 | NA | TRBJ1-4 | TRBV6-5
TGTGCCAGCATAGGTGGACCTAGAGGTGGCTACACCTTC | CASIGGPRGGYTF | NA | NA | TRBJ1-2 | TRBV21-1
TGTGCCAGCAGCCCGGGACAGGGGTACGAGCAGTACTTC | CASSPGQGYEQYF | TRBD1 | many | TRBJ2-7 | TRBV14
TGTGCCAGCAGTCCGACGCCACAGGGGCTTAATGAAAAACTGTTTTTT | CASSPTPQGLNEKLFF | TRBD1 | NA | TRBJ1-4 | TRBV2
TGCAGCGCTGACGGAGAGCAACAAGAGACCCAGTACTTC | CSADGEQQETQYF | NA | NA | TRBJ2-5 | TRBV29-1
TGTGCCAGCTCCCCCACCTGGGGTTCCAATGAGCAGTTCTTC | CASSPTWGSNEQFF | NA | NA | TRBJ2-1 | TRBV18
TGTGCCATCAGGAGGGGACAGGGATCTGGTGGGAGCACAGATACGCAGTATTTT | CAIRRGQGSGGSTDTQYF | TRBD1 | NA | TRBJ2-3 | TRBV10-3
TGTGCCAGCAGCTTAGGGACTACAATCAATGAGCAGTTCTTC | CASSLGTTINEQFF | NA | once | TRBJ2-1 | TRBV7-9
TGTGCCATCAGTGACCGGACTTGGGAAGCTTTCTTT | CAISDRTWEAFF | NA | NA | TRBJ1-1 | TRBV10-3
TGTGCCAGCAGCTTAGTAGGGGGCGGTGTCCGGGCCAAAAACATTCAGTACTTC | CASSLVGGGVRAKNIQYF | TRBD1 | NA | TRBJ2-4 | TRBV7-2
TGTGCCAGCAGTTACTTGAGTCACAGGGTATCTCATGGCTACACCTTC | CASSYLSHRVSHGYTF | NA | NA | TRBJ1-2 | TRBV6-2/TRBV6-3
TGTGCCAGCACCCGAGTGGGTAGGGACACTGAAGCTTTCTTT | CASTRVGRDTEAFF | NA | NA | TRBJ1-1 | TRBV5-6
TGTGCCAGCAGCAAACTCAGGGAGCCGAACACTGAAGCTTTCTTT | CASSKLREPNTEAFF | NA | NA | TRBJ1-1 | TRBV2
TGCAGCCTCCAATCGAGGGGATCTTATGGCTACACCTTC | CSLQSRGSYGYTF | NA | NA | TRBJ1-2 | TRBV29-1
TGTGCCAGCAGCCAGGGGAGAGACAGCAATCAGCCCCAGCATTTT | CASSQGRDSNQPQHF | NA | NA | TRBJ1-5 | TRBV7-2
TGTGCCAGTAGTACCCGCGGGCAGGGTGATTACGAGCAGTACTTC | CASSTRGQGDYEQYF | NA | NA | TRBJ2-7 | TRBV19
TGTGCCAGCAGCCCAGTCGGGGGGGCAACAGGGGAGCTGTTTTTT | CASSPVGGATGELFF | TRBD2 | NA | TRBJ2-2 | TRBV7-3
TGTGCCAGCAGTCCTAATAGCGGGGGGAACTCCTACAATGAGCAGTTCTTC | CASSPNSGGNSYNEQFF | TRBD2 | NA | TRBJ2-1 | TRBV6-4
TGTGCCAGCAGCCGACTTTTTCGGGACAGAAAAGCTTTCTTT | CASSRLFRDRKAFF | TRBD1 | NA | TRBJ1-1 | TRBV13
TGTGCCAGCAGCCCAGGGGATGCAACTAATGAAAAACTGTTTTTT | CASSPGDATNEKLFF | NA | NA | TRBJ1-4 | TRBV6-2/TRBV6-3
TGTGCCAGCAGCCCTGGGCCGGGGACAGCTAATGAAAAACTGTTTTTT | CASSPGPGTANEKLFF | TRBD1 | NA | TRBJ1-4 | TRBV5-4
TGTGCCACCTCAGACTATGGCTACACCTTC | CATSDYGYTF | NA | NA | TRBJ1-2 | TRBV24-1
TGCGCCAGCAGCTTCTCCCAGGGGGCGGCGAACACCGGGGAGCTGTTTTTT | CASSFSQGAANTGELFF | TRBD1 | few | TRBJ2-2 | TRBV5-1
TGTGCCAGTAGTATAAGCGGTGGCTACACCTTC | CASSISGGYTF | NA | NA | TRBJ1-2 | TRBV19
TGTGCCAGCCACTTACACACTGAAGCTTTCTTT | CASHLHTEAFF | NA | NA | TRBJ1-1 | TRBV7-9
TGTGCCAGCAGCCAAGTAGAGGTCGAGCAGTACTTC | CASSQVEVEQYF | NA | NA | TRBJ2-7 | TRBV3-1/TRBV3-2
TGTGCCAGCAGCTTCACGTGGGGGGGGAAATACGAGCAGTACTTC | CASSFTWGGKYEQYF | TRBD2 | NA | TRBJ2-7 | TRBV7-2
TGTGCCAGCAGCCTGACCTGGGACACCAACAATGAGCAGTTCTTC | CASSLTWDTNNEQFF | NA | NA | TRBJ2-1 | TRBV6-5
TGTGCCAGTATTGGATTCCGGACCAGCTCTGGAAACACCATATATTTT | CASIGFRTSSGNTIYF | NA | NA | TRBJ1-3 | TRBV19